What follows are 8 T cell receptor beta chains derived from one specimen sequenced in a study of blood T cell repertoires in COVID-19. TCRdb keeps only in-frame clones here, not all; method: immunoSEQ multiplex PCR. The profile shows more than 95,000 clones, approximately 88% of them singletons. The sequenced sample consisted of peripheral blood. Receptor source: a human donor in a cohort sampled during active COVID-19.

This clone was observed a few times. V gene TRBV6-5 combines with J gene TRBJ2-1; a weak D match, TRBD1 (5 bases). The CDR3 extends over 15 amino acids. CDR1 and CDR2 (germline): MNHEY, SVGAGI. Trimming pared 10 bases from V and 2 bases from J, leaving 18 bases between. The CDR3 is CAISVGAGTYNEQFF. CDR3 nucleotide sequence: TGTGCCATCTCTGTTGGGGCAGGAACCTACAATGAGCAGTTCTTC.

This sequence joins TRBV10-3 and TRBJ2-5; 8 nucleotides line up with TRBD2. V gave up 4 bases and J gave up 2 bases; unmatched junction bases: 3. The germline gives CDR1 ENHRY, CDR2 SYGVKD. The CDR3 spans 14 residues. The DNA of the CDR3 is TGTGCCATCAGTGGCGGGGGGCCGCAAGAGACCCAGTACTTC. It yields the protein CAISGGGPQETQYF.

The chain carries TRBV12-2 and TRBJ2-7; the D call in the table, TRBD2, was not verified against the DNA. TRBV12-2 is designated a pseudogene. CDR3 length: 18 amino acids. CDR3 DNA: TGTGCAAGTCGCTCCAACTCAAGAGCGGGAGGGCGGACCTACGAGCAGTACTTC. Encoded protein: CASRSNSRAGGRTYEQYF.

The chain is built from TRBV19 and TRBJ2-2, with 11 nucleotides matching TRBD2. There are 16 residues in the CDR3. With V trimmed by 7 bases and J by 3 bases, 7 bases remained unmatched. Germline CDR1 LNHDA, CDR2 SQIVND (reference sequence). CDR3 region: CASTSTSGIYTGELFF. The DNA for the CDR3 is TGTGCCAGTACGTCGACTAGCGGGATCTACACCGGGGAGCTGTTTTTT. Based on the CDR3 plus reference TRBV19 and TRBJ2-2, the full variable domain is DGGITQSPKYLFRKEGQNVTLSCEQNLNHDAMYWYRQDPGQGLRLIYYSQIVNDFQKGDIAEGYSVSREKKESFPLTVTSAQKNPTAFYLCASTSTSGIYTGELFFGEGSRLTVL.

This chain uses TRBV2 with TRBJ1-1, with D maybe TRBD1 (6 bases). The CDR3 totals 14 residues. Germline V gene data show CDR1 as SNHLY and CDR2 as FYNNEI. Trimming left V 6 bases short and J 3 bases short, with 14 bases between. The CDR3 region is CASRRLRGYTEAFF. CDR3 bases: TGTGCCAGCAGGAGGCTCAGGGGTTACACTGAAGCTTTCTTT.

The DNA of the CDR3 is TGTGCCAGCAGCTTGGGGTGGGAAAGCAGGGTCTCTGGGGCCAACGTCCTGACTTTC. This gives the protein CASSLGWESRVSGANVLTF. V and J are TRBV5-5 and TRBJ2-6, with TRBD1 as a possible D gene (5 bases). The V and J ends lost 0 bases and 0 bases respectively, with 16 bases between them. This CDR3 has 19 amino acids. Germline V lookup: CDR1 SGHKS, CDR2 YYEKEE (reference sequence).

The rearrangement uses TRBV7-9 and TRBJ2-1; 14 bases are shared with TRBD2. The CDR3 contains 19 residues. Trimming removed 5 bases from V and 0 bases from J; junction bases left unmatched: 9. Germline values: CDR1 SEHNR, CDR2 FQNEAQ (reference sequence). DNA for the CDR3: TGTGCCAGCAGCGGCCGACTAGCGGGGGGGCCCAACTCCTACAATGAGCAGTTCTTC. Its protein is CASSGRLAGGPNSYNEQFF.

The chain recombines TRBV6-6 with TRBJ2-7; 7 bases are a match to TRBD2. Germline CDR1 reads MNHNY; CDR2 reads SVGAGI (reference sequence). Unmatched junction bases numbered 10, after V lost 6 bases and J lost 2 bases. The CDR3 has 15 amino acids. CDR3 amino acids: CASSGGGRKTYEQYF. The CDR3 nucleotides are TGTGCCAGCAGCGGCGGCGGGAGAAAGACCTACGAGCAGTACTTC.